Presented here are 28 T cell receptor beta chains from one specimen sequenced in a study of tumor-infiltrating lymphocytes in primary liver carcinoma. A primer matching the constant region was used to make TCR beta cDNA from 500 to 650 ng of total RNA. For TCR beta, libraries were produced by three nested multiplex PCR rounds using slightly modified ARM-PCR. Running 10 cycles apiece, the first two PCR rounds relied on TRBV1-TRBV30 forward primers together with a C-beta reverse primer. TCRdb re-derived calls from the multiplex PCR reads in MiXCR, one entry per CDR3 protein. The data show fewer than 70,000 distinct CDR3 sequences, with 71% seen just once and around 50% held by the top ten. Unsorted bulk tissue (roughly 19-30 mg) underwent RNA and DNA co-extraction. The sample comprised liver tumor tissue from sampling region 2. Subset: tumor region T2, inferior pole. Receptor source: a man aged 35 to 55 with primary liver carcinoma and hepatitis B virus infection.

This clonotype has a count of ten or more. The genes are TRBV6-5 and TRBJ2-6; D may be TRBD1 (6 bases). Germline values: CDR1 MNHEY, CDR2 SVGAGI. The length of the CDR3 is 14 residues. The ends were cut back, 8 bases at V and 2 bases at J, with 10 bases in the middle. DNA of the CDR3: TGTGCCAGCTATAGGACAGCTGGGGCCAACGTCCTGACTTTC. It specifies CASYRTAGANVLTF.

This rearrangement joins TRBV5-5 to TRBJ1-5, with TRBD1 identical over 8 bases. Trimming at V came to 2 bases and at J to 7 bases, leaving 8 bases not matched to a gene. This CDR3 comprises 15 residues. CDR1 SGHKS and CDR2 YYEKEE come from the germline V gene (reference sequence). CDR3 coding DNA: TGTGCCAGCAGCTTTCCTGATACAGGGGGGCAGCCCCAGCATTTT. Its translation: CASSFPDTGGQPQHF. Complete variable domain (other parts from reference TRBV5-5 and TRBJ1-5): DAGVTQSPTHLIKTRGQQVTLRCSPISGHKSVSWYQQVLGQGPQFIFQYYEKEERGRGNFPDRFSARQFPNYSSELNVNALLLGDSALYLCASSFPDTGGQPQHFGDGTRLSIL.

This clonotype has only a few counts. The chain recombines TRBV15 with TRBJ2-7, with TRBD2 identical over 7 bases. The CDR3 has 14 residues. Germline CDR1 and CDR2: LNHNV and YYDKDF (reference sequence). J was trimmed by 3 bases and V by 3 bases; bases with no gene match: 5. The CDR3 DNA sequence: TGTGCCACCAGCAGGGCGGGCGGGAGCTACGAGCAGTACTTC. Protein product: CATSRAGGSYEQYF.

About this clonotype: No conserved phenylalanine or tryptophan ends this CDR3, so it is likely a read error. Here the CDR3 reads CASSGTSGSVDEQFL. In nucleotides, the CDR3 is TGCGCCAGCAGCGGGACTAGCGGGAGTGTGGATGAGCAGTTCTTA. The V and J genes are TRBV5-1 and TRBJ2-1; 14 positions match TRBD2. Germline-derived CDR1 and CDR2 are SGHRS and YFSETQ. The CDR3 contains 15 residues. Germline trimming cut 4 bases from V and 8 bases from J; bases unmatched to any gene: 5.

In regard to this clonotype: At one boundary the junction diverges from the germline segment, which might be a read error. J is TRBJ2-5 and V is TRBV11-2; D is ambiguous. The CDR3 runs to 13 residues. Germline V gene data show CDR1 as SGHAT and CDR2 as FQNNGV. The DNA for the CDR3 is TGTGCCAACAGCTTACTTCTGGAAGATACCCAGTACTTC. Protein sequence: CANSLLLEDTQYF.

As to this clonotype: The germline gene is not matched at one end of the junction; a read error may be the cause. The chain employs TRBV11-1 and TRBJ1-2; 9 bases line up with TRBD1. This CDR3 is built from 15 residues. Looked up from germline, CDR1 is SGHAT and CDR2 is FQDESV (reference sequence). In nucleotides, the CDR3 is TGTGCCAGCAGCTTCAGGACAGGGGCGGACTATGGCTGCACCTTC. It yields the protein CASSFRTGADYGCTF.

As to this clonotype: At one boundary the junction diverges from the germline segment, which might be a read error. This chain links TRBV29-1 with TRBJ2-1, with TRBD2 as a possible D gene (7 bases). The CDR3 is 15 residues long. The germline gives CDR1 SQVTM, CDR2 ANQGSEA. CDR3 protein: CSVEDLAGAHNKQFF. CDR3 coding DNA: TGCAGCGTCGAGGATCTGGCGGGGGCTCACAATAAGCAGTTCTTC.

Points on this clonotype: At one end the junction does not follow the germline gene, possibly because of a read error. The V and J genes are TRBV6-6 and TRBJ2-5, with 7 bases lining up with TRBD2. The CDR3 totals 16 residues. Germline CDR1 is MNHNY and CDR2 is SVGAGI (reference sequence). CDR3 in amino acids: CASSYLRTSEQGTQYF. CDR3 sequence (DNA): TGTGCCAGCAGCTATCTTAGGACTAGTGAGCAAGGGACCCAGTACTTC.

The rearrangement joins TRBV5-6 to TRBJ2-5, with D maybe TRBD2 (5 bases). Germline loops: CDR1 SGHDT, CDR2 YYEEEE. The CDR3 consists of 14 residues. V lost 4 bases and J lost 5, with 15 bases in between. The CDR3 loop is CASSLNSGRETQYF. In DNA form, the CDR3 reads TGTGCCAGCAGCCTGAACAGCGGTAGGGAGACCCAGTACTTC.

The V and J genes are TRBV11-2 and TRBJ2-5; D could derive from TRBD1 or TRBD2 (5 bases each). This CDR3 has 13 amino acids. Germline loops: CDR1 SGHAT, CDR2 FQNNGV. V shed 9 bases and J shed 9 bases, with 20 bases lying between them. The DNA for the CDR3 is TGTGCCAGTCAGAAGGGACCTGGCGAGGCCCAGTACTTC. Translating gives CASQKGPGEAQYF.

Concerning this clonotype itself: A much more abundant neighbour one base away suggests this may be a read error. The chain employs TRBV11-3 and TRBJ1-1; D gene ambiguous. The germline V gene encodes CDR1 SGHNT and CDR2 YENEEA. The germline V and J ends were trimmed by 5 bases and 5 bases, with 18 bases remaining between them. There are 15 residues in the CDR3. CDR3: CASSPGSGCGTEAFF. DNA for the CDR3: TGTGCCAGCAGCCCAGGATCCGGTTGCGGTACTGAAGCTTTCTTT.

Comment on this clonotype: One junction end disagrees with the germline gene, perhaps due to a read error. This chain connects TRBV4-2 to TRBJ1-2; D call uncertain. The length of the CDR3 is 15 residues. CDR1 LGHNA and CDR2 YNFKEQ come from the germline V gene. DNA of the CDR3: TGTGCCAGTAGCCAAGATATGGGCAAGGCTGGTGGCTACACCTTC. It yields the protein CASSQDMGKAGGYTF.

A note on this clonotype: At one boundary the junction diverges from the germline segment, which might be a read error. CDR3 sequence (DNA): TGCGCCAGTAGACCAACCCTCCGGGACTCCTCCTACAATGAGCTGTTCTTC. As protein: CASRPTLRDSSYNELFF. The chain has TRBV4-1 and TRBJ2-1, with a weak D call TRBD2 (6 bases). Germline CDR1 and CDR2: MGHRA and YSYEKL. The CDR3 sequence is 17 residues long.

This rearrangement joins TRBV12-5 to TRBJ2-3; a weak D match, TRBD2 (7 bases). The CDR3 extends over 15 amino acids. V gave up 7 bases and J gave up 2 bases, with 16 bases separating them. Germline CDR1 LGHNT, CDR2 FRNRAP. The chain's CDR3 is CASAPEAGHTDTQYF. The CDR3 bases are TGTGCTAGTGCTCCCGAAGCGGGACACACAGATACGCAGTATTTT.

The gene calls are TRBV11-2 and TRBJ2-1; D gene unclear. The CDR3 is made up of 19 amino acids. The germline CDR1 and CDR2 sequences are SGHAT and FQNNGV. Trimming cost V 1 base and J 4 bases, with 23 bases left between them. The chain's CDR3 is CASSLGGRFCRTLYNEQFF. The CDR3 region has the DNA TGTGCCAGCAGCTTAGGTGGGCGATTCTGCAGGACCCTTTACAATGAGCAGTTCTTC.

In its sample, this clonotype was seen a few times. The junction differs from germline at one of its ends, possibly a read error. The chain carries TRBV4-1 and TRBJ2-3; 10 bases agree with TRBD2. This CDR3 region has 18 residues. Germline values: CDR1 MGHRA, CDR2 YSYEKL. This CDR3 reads CTSSQTITLAGVTDTQYF. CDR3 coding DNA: TGCACCAGCAGTCAGACCATTACCCTAGCGGGAGTTACCGATACGCAGTATTTT.

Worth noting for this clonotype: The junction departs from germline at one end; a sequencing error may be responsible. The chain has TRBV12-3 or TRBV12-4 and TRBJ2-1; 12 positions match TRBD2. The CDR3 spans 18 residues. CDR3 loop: CVSSLILAGGPSYNEQFF. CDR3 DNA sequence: TGTGTCAGCAGTTTGATACTAGCGGGAGGTCCCTCCTACAATGAGCAGTTCTTC.

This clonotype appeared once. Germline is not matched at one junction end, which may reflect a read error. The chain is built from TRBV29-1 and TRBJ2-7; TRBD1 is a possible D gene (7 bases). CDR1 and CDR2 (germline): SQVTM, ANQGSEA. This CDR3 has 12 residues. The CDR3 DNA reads TGCACCGTTGCGGGACAGTGTGCCGAGCAGTACTTC. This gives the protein CTVAGQCAEQYF.

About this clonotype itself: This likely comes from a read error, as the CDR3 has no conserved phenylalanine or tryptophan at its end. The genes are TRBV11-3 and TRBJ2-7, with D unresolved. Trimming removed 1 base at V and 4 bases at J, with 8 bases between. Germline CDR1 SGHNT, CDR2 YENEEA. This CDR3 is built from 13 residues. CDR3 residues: CASSLGASYEQYL. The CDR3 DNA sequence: TGTGCCAGCAGCTTAGGGGCATCTTACGAGCAGTACCTT.

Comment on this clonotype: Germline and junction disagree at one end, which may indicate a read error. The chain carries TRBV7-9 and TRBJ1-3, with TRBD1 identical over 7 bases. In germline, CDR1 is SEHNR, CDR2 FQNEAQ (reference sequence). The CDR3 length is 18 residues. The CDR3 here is CASSLEVYAGGPGNTVYF. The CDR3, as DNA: TGTGCCAGCAGCTTAGAAGTCTACGCAGGGGGTCCTGGAAACACCGTATATTTT.

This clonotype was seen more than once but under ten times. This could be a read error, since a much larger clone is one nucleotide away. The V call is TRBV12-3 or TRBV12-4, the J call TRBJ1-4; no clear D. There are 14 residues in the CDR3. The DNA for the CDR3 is TGTGTCAGCAGTCCCCGGGTGGGTAATGAAAAACTGTTTTTT. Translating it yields CVSSPRVGNEKLFF.

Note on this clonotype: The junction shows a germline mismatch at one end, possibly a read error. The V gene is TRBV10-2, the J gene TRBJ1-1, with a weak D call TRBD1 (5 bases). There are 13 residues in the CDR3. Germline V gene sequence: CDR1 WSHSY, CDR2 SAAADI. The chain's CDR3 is CASTGGRNNEAFF. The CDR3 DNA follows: TGTGCCAGCACCGGGGGACGGAACAATGAAGCTTTCTTT.

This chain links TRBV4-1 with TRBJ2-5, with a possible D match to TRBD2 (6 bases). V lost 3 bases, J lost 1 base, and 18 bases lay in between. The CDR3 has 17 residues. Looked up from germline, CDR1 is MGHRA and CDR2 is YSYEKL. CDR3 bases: TGCGCCAGCAGCCACCAAGGACTAACCTACCCCCAAGAGACCCAGTACTTC. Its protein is CASSHQGLTYPQETQYF.

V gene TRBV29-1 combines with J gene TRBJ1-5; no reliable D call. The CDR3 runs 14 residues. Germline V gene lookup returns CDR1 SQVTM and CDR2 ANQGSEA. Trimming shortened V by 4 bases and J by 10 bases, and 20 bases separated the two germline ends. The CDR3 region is CSVGYRGNRQPQHF. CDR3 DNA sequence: TGCAGCGTTGGATACAGAGGGAACCGACAACCCCAGCATTTT.

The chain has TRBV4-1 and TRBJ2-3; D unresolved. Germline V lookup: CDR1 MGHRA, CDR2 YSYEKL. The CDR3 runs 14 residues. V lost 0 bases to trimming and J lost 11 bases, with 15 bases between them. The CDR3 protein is CASSQEGITDVQYF. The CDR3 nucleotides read TGCGCCAGCAGCCAAGAGGGAATCACAGATGTGCAGTATTTT.

The CDR3 loop reads CASSQTIALASVTDTQYF. The CDR3 bases are TGCGCCAGCAGCCAGACCATTGCCCTAGCGAGCGTGACCGATACGCAGTATTTT. The rearrangement links TRBV4-1 to TRBJ2-3; possibly TRBD2 for D (6 bases). The V and J ends lost 3 bases and 6 bases respectively, with 25 bases between them. Germline loops: CDR1 MGHRA, CDR2 YSYEKL. The CDR3 spans 18 residues.

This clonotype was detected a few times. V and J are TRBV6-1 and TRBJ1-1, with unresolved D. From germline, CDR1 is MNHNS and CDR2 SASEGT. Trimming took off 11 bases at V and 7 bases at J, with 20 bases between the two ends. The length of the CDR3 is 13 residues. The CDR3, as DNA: TGTGCCGCGTCTGTGGAGTTGGGTGGTGAAGCTTTCTTT. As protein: CAASVELGGEAFF.

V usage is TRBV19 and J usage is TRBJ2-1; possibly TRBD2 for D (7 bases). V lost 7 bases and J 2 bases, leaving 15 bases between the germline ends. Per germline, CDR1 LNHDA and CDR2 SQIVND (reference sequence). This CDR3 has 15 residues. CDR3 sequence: CASKRGGGPYNEQFF. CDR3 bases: TGTGCCAGTAAGCGTGGGGGGGGGCCCTACAATGAGCAGTTCTTC.